This passage covers 30 T cell receptor beta chains from one sample sequenced in a study of spatial heterogeneity in lung cancer (dated by TCRdb to between 2018 and 2021). The method was 5' RACE. The listed sequencing device is NextSeq 500. TCRdb reprocessing: public reads trimmed at Q25 with fastp, clones called with MiXCR, in-frame beta chains kept. Rows are unified per CDR3 protein, each entry keeping the most common DNA and genes. Across this sample there are over 50,000 distinct CDR3 sequences, with approximately 6% seen only once. The ten biggest clones cover roughly 15% of the sample. Interpreted using the paper, the time point label stands for: sample taken at primary tumor resection. The specimen comprised PBMCs, sampled at surgery. These receptors originate from a female donor with early-stage non-small cell lung cancer.

This clonotype was observed a handful of times. The genes are TRBV5-1 and TRBJ2-7; the D call may be TRBD1 or TRBD2 (6 bases each). The CDR3 has 14 amino acids. Trimming left V 1 base short and J 4 bases short, with 12 bases between. Germline-derived CDR1 and CDR2 are SGHRS and YFSETQ. The chain's CDR3 is CASSLKGGPYEQYV. Here the CDR3 DNA reads TGCGCCAGCAGCTTGAAGGGGGGCCCATACGAGCAGTACGTC.

This clonotype was seen repeatedly, ten times or more. The chain links TRBV23-1 to TRBJ2-7; D might be TRBD2 (5 bases). TRBV23-1 is classed as an ORF, of uncertain function. The CDR3 is 14 residues long. V was shortened by 6 bases and J by 5 bases, with 17 bases between the two germline ends. CDR3 sequence (DNA): TGCGCCAGCAGCCCTGAGGGTACAAGAAACGAGCAGTACGTC. It specifies CASSPEGTRNEQYV.

This clonotype is deemed medium-sized (0.01 to 0.1%). V is TRBV15 and J is TRBJ1-5; the D is unclear. This CDR3 has 15 amino acids. V was shortened by 0 bases and J by 6 bases, with 12 bases between the two germline ends. Germline V gene data show CDR1 as LNHNV and CDR2 as YYDKDF (reference sequence). CDR3 region: CATSRDRATVQPQHF. The DNA of the CDR3 is TGTGCCACCAGCAGAGATCGGGCGACGGTTCAGCCCCAGCATTTT. The whole variable domain, filled in from reference TRBV15 and TRBJ1-5, reads DAMVIQNPRYQVTQFGKPVTLSCSQTLNHNVMYWYQQKSSQAPKLLFHYYDKDFNNEADTPDNFQSRRPNTSFCFLDIRSPGLGDTAMYLCATSRDRATVQPQHFGDGTRLSIL.

Only a few counts were recorded for this clonotype. The J gene is TRBJ1-6, the V gene TRBV7-3; no definite D call. The V gene's germline CDR1 is SGHTA and CDR2 FQGTGA. The ends were cut back, 2 bases at V and 7 bases at J, with 6 bases in the middle. CDR3 length equals 13 residues. The CDR3: CASSLDGNSPLHF. CDR3 sequence (DNA): TGTGCCAGCAGCTTAGACGGCAATTCACCCCTCCACTTT.

The chain combines TRBV5-1 with TRBJ2-7; 12 nucleotides align to TRBD1. The CDR3 has 14 residues. J gave up 7 bases and V 5 bases, and 7 bases lay outside the gene matches. Germline CDR1 SGHRS, CDR2 YFSETQ. CDR3 coding DNA: TGCGCCAGCAGTCAGGGACAGGGGGCAAGGGAGCAGTACTTC. It is translated as CASSQGQGAREQYF. Variable domain in full (rest from reference TRBV5-1 and TRBJ2-7): KAGVTQTPRYLIKTRGQQVTLSCSPISGHRSVSWYQQTPGQGLQFLFEYFSETQRNKGNFPGRFSGRQFSNSRSEMNVSTLELGDSALYLCASSQGQGAREQYFGPGTRLTVT.

This clonotype occurred many times. This chain joins TRBV5-1 and TRBJ2-7; D is unresolved. The V end was cut by 3 bases, the J end by 2 bases, with 12 bases between. CDR3 length: 14 amino acids. Germline CDR1 and CDR2: SGHRS and YFSETQ. The CDR3 spells CASSSSSRPYEQYF. The CDR3 bases are TGCGCCAGCAGCTCCTCGAGCCGACCCTACGAGCAGTACTTC.

This clonotype was counted ten times or more. V is TRBV28 and J is TRBJ2-5, with no clear D. CDR1 MDHEN and CDR2 SYDVKM come from the germline V gene. V was clipped by 1 base and J by 1 base, with 7 bases between them. The CDR3 totals 14 residues. CDR3 nucleotides: TGTGCCAGCAGTTTATCTGTTCGCCAAGAGACCCAGTACTTC. Its protein is CASSLSVRQETQYF.

This clonotype was counted ten times or more. This rearrangement joins TRBV21-1 to TRBJ1-5; TRBD1, the D gene given by the table, was not confirmed from the DNA. TRBV21-1 is flagged as a pseudogene. The CDR3 has 18 amino acids. DNA of the CDR3: TGTGCCAGCAGCTATCGCGGAAGTGGGGACAGGGATTATCAGCCCCAGCATTTT. This encodes CASSYRGSGDRDYQPQHF.

Ten or more counts support this clonotype. The chain employs TRBV3-1 and TRBJ2-7; D is unresolved. There are 15 residues in the CDR3. V dropped 0 bases and J dropped 3 bases, with 12 bases sitting between them. Germline V gene sequence: CDR1 LGHDT, CDR2 YNNKEL (reference sequence). CDR3 region: CASSQDQNSLYEQYF. The CDR3 DNA is TGTGCCAGCAGCCAAGATCAAAACAGCCTCTACGAGCAGTACTTC.

In its sample, this clonotype was seen many times. V is TRBV12-3 or TRBV12-4 and J is TRBJ2-1, with D tentatively TRBD2 (6 bases). Deletions cut 6 bases from V and 0 bases from J, with 12 bases between. The CDR3 spans 15 residues. The CDR3 loop is CASRSSGSSYNEQFF. CDR3 nucleotide sequence: TGTGCCAGCAGGTCCTCCGGGAGCTCCTACAATGAGCAGTTCTTC.

This chain joins TRBV27 and TRBJ2-1; D is unclear. The germline V gene has CDR1 MNHEY and CDR2 SMNVEV (reference sequence). V was pared by 5 bases and J by 4 bases, with 12 bases between. The CDR3 length is 14 residues. The CDR3 region is CASSRPGLYNEQFF. DNA for the CDR3: TGTGCCAGCAGTCGCCCCGGTCTATACAATGAGCAGTTCTTC.

This clonotype occurred many times. The V call is TRBV6-1, the J call TRBJ1-5; no definite D call. Germline V gene sequence: CDR1 MNHNS, CDR2 SASEGT. V lost 0 bases to trimming and J lost 6 bases, with 12 bases between them. The CDR3 spans 15 residues. In DNA form, the CDR3 reads TGTGCCAGCAGTGAAGCGCGTAGGGCAGTTCAGCCCCAGCATTTT. It yields the protein CASSEARRAVQPQHF.

The table lists this clonotype with many counts. The V call is TRBV20-1, the J call TRBJ2-7, with D hard to call. V shed 6 bases and J shed 0 bases, with 9 bases lying between them. Germline assignment: CDR1 DFQATT and CDR2 SNEGSKA (reference sequence). This CDR3 is 12 amino acids long. CDR3 in amino acids: CSARKSSYEQYF. The CDR3 DNA sequence: TGCAGTGCACGGAAGAGCTCCTACGAGCAGTACTTC.

CDR3 sequence (DNA): TGTGCCAGCTCACCCCGGGGGATAAACACTGAAGCTTTCTTT. Its translation: CASSPRGINTEAFF. The chain combines TRBV18 with TRBJ1-1; D may be TRBD1 (5 bases). V was cut by 3 bases and J by 2 bases, with 10 bases left in between. This CDR3 is built from 14 residues. Germline V gene data show CDR1 as KGHSH and CDR2 as LQKENI.

This clonotype has ten or more counts. This chain uses TRBV5-6 with TRBJ1-4; 8 bases are a match to TRBD1. The CDR3 loop spans 16 amino acids. Germline V lookup: CDR1 SGHDT, CDR2 YYEEEE. The V gene end was trimmed by 4 bases and the J gene end by 5 bases; junction bases not matched to a gene: 10. CDR3 DNA: TGTGCCAGCAGCCTCGGAGGGACAGGAGGGAATGAAAAACTGTTTTTT. This gives the protein CASSLGGTGGNEKLFF.

V is TRBV6-6 and J is TRBJ2-1; weak D call: TRBD2 (5 bases). The CDR3 extends over 13 amino acids. Germline values: CDR1 MNHNY, CDR2 SVGAGI (reference sequence). Trimming cost V 0 bases and J 15 bases, with 15 bases left between them. The CDR3 here is CASSYSSEGPRFF. Here the CDR3 DNA reads TGTGCCAGCAGTTACTCGAGTGAGGGCCCGAGGTTCTTC.

This clonotype has a count of ten or more. This sequence joins TRBV7-9 and TRBJ2-2; no reliable D call. Germline lookup yields CDR1 SEHNR and CDR2 FQNEAQ (reference sequence). CDR3 length equals 15 residues. V gave up 4 bases and J gave up 4 bases, with 13 bases separating them. CDR3 amino acids: CASSSPTSRTGELFF. Written as DNA, the CDR3 is TGTGCCAGCAGCTCTCCGACCTCGCGCACCGGGGAGCTGTTTTTT.

There are many counts of this clonotype. The chain employs TRBV6-4 and TRBJ2-2; possible D gene TRBD1, 6 bases. Germline CDR1 reads MRHNA; CDR2 reads SNTAGT. V gave up 0 bases and J gave up 3 bases, with 11 bases separating them. This CDR3 is built from 16 residues. The CDR3 protein is CASSDSGAPDTGELFF. In DNA, the CDR3 is TGTGCCAGCAGTGACTCGGGGGCCCCGGACACCGGGGAGCTGTTTTTT.

This clonotype was observed at least ten times. This chain links TRBV9 with TRBJ1-1; D call uncertain. This CDR3 region has 13 residues. Trimming took off 0 bases at V and 4 bases at J, with 7 bases between the two ends. Germline-derived CDR1 and CDR2 are SGDLS and YYNGEE. The chain's CDR3 is CASSVGSLTEAFF. The CDR3 nucleotides are TGTGCCAGCAGCGTAGGGAGTCTCACTGAAGCTTTCTTT. The full variable domain, with the rest looked up from reference TRBV9 and TRBJ1-1, is DSGVTQTPKHLITATGQRVTLRCSPRSGDLSVYWYQQSLDQGLQFLIQYYNGEERAKGNILERFSAQQFPDLHSELNLSSLELGDSALYFCASSVGSLTEAFFGQGTRLTVV.

Concerning this clonotype itself: The germline gene is not matched at one end of the junction; a read error may be the cause. The chain uses TRBV3-1 and TRBJ1-1; 8 bases agree with TRBD1. CDR3 length equals 15 residues. Germline CDR1 is LGHDT and CDR2 is YNNKEL (reference sequence). The CDR3 DNA reads TGTGCCAGCAACCAAGGACAGGGTGGGGGCGCTGAAGCTTTCTTT. Amino acids: CASNQGQGGGAEAFF.

The genes are TRBV5-1 and TRBJ2-1, with D possibly called TRBD1 or TRBD2 (5 bases each). V gave up 0 bases and J gave up 0 bases, with 7 bases separating them. From germline, CDR1 is SGHRS and CDR2 YFSETQ. This CDR3 is built from 15 residues. In DNA, the CDR3 is TGCGCCAGCAGCTTGGTGGGGGACTCCTACAATGAGCAGTTCTTC. This gives the protein CASSLVGDSYNEQFF.

With regard to this clonotype: The missing conserved phenylalanine or tryptophan at the end of this CDR3 makes a read error likely. The J gene is TRBJ1-1, the V gene TRBV6-5, with D perhaps matching TRBD1 (5 bases). Between the trimmed V and J ends, which lost 5 bases and 8 bases, there was a span of 9 bases. In germline, CDR1 is MNHEY, CDR2 SVGAGI. The CDR3 covers 11 residues. As DNA, the CDR3 is TGTGCCAGCAGTCGCAGGGAGGAAGCTTTCTTA. This sequence encodes CASSRREEAFL.

This clonotype has a count of ten or more. The rearrangement links TRBV12-3 or TRBV12-4 to TRBJ1-1, with 7 bases lining up with TRBD1. The V segment lost 6 bases and the J segment 9 bases; nucleotides outside the gene matches: 7. The CDR3 has 12 amino acids. CDR3 sequence (DNA): TGTGCCAGCAGCGATGGACAGGCAAAAGCTTTCTTT. This gives the protein CASSDGQAKAFF.

This clonotype was observed many times. This rearrangement joins TRBV5-6 to TRBJ1-1; D may be TRBD1 (5 bases). Trimming shortened V by 4 bases and J by 3 bases, and 10 bases separated the two germline ends. The CDR3 sequence is 13 residues long. Germline CDR1 SGHDT, CDR2 YYEEEE. Written as DNA, the CDR3 is TGTGCCAGCAGCCCTGACAGCGACACTGAAGCTTTCTTT. Protein: CASSPDSDTEAFF.

The sample holds many counts of this clonotype. The V call is TRBV2, the J call TRBJ1-2, with D unclear. The CDR3 runs to 11 residues. Trimming cost V 5 bases and J 6 bases, with 7 bases left between them. The germline CDR1 and CDR2 sequences are SNHLY and FYNNEI. CDR3 sequence: CASSTRNGYTF. The CDR3 nucleotides are TGTGCCAGCAGTACTAGGAATGGCTACACCTTC.

This clonotype appeared many times. The chain couples TRBV29-1 to TRBJ2-5; a possible D gene is TRBD2 (7 bases). Trimming took 7 bases from V and 5 from J, leaving 14 bases between them. CDR1 is SQVTM and CDR2 is ANQGSEA in the germline V gene. The CDR3 runs to 12 residues. CDR3 sequence (DNA): TGCAGCGCTAGGGGGGGGAGCGAGACCCAGTACTTC. It is translated as CSARGGSETQYF.

The chain has TRBV15 and TRBJ1-3; D call uncertain. This CDR3 is 15 amino acids long. CDR1 and CDR2 (germline): LNHNV, YYDKDF (reference sequence). Trimming shortened V by 5 bases and J by 0 bases, and 11 bases separated the two germline ends. CDR3 sequence reads: CATSREPFSGNTIYF. CDR3 sequence (DNA): TGTGCCACCAGCCGCGAGCCCTTCTCTGGAAACACCATATATTTT.

Comment on this clonotype: One base away lies a much larger clone, so this may be a sequencing read error. V usage is TRBV3-1 and J usage is TRBJ2-6, with a tentative D call TRBD1 (5 bases). The CDR3 has 14 residues. CDR1 and CDR2 (germline): LGHDT, YNNKEL (reference sequence). The CDR3 protein is CASSQRPGAIVLTF. The CDR3 DNA reads TGTGCCAGCAGCCAACGGCCTGGGGCCATCGTCCTGACTTTC.

This clonotype has just a few counts. The chain carries TRBV2 and TRBJ1-5; no definite D call. CDR3 size: 14 residues. In germline, CDR1 is SNHLY, CDR2 FYNNEI. V lost 4 bases and J 7 bases, leaving 14 bases between the germline ends. CDR3 nucleotide sequence: TGTGCCAGCAGTGGTACTGGGGTATGGCAGCCCCAGCATTTT. Protein: CASSGTGVWQPQHF.

The table lists this clonotype with a few counts. J is TRBJ2-5 and V is TRBV4-1; 7 positions agree with TRBD1. Per germline, CDR1 MGHRA and CDR2 YSYEKL. The V segment lost 1 base and the J segment 2 bases; nucleotides outside the gene matches: 4. The length of the CDR3 is 15 residues. CDR3 residues: CASSQAGTVQETQYF. As DNA, the CDR3 is TGCGCCAGCAGCCAAGCCGGGACAGTTCAAGAGACCCAGTACTTC.